The 15 T cell receptor beta chains presented below share a single source sample, sequenced in a study of blood T cell repertoires in COVID-19. Clones were read by immunoSEQ multiplex PCR, and TCRdb kept only the in-frame ones, dropping some. The data show some 180,000 clones, about 83% seen once. Sequencing was performed on peripheral blood. Every receptor here comes from a woman of 80 years or more with acute or convalescent COVID-19.

This chain joins TRBV5-1 and TRBJ2-7; TRBD1 matches at 9 bases. The germline CDR1 and CDR2 sequences are SGHRS and YFSETQ. The junction had 8 bases not matched to a gene; V was cut back by 1 base and J by 0 bases. CDR3 size: 17 residues. CDR3 DNA sequence: TGCGCCAGCAGCTTGACCCCGGGACAGGGTCTCTCCTACGAGCAGTACTTC. It yields the protein CASSLTPGQGLSYEQYF.

This chain's CDR3 is CASSYLGQYYNEQFF. In nucleotides, the CDR3 is TGCGCCAGCAGCTACCTAGGACAGTACTACAATGAGCAGTTCTTC. The chain joins TRBV5-1 to TRBJ2-1, with D perhaps matching TRBD1 (6 bases). V lost 3 bases and J lost 3, with 13 bases in between. CDR3 length equals 15 residues. CDR1 SGHRS and CDR2 YFSETQ come from the germline V gene.

The J gene is TRBJ2-2, the V gene TRBV18; 10 bases map to TRBD2. There are 15 residues in the CDR3. V lost 7 bases, J lost 1 base, and 3 bases stayed unmatched. The germline gives CDR1 KGHSH, CDR2 LQKENI. The CDR3 region is CASLGLAENTGELFF. The CDR3 DNA is TGTGCCAGCTTAGGACTAGCGGAGAACACCGGGGAGCTGTTTTTT. Combining the CDR3 with reference TRBV18 and TRBJ2-2 gives the whole variable domain NAGVMQNPRHLVRRRGQEARLRCSPMKGHSHVYWYRQLPEEGLKFMVYLQKENIIDESGMPKERFSAEFPKEGPSILRIQQVVRGDSAAYFCASLGLAENTGELFFGEGSRLTVL.

This chain uses TRBV7-8 with TRBJ1-1, with no clear D. The germline V gene encodes CDR1 SGHVS and CDR2 FQNEAQ. V lost 5 bases and J lost 7, with 11 bases in between. This CDR3 has 12 amino acids. CDR3 nucleotides: TGTGCCAGCAGCCCGAGGCTGGGTGAAGCTTTCTTT. It is translated as CASSPRLGEAFF.

The rearrangement joins TRBV15 to TRBJ1-1; D call uncertain. Trimming cost V 0 bases and J 13 bases, with 15 bases left between them. The germline gives CDR1 LNHNV, CDR2 YYDKDF (reference sequence). CDR3 length: 13 residues. The CDR3 region is CATSRDFAGLGFF. DNA for the CDR3: TGTGCCACCAGCAGAGATTTTGCAGGACTAGGTTTCTTT.

This chain uses TRBV6-2 or TRBV6-3 with TRBJ1-1; a possible D gene is TRBD1 (6 bases). V lost 2 bases, J lost 3 bases, and 25 bases lay in between. Germline CDR1 is MNHEY and CDR2 is SVGEGT. CDR3 length: 19 residues. The CDR3 DNA reads TGTGCCAGCAGTTACCCTCTTACAGGGCTCCAAGAGGGGGACACTGAAGCTTTCTTT. Amino acids: CASSYPLTGLQEGDTEAFF.

This clone was observed a handful of times. This chain joins TRBV6-5 and TRBJ2-7; TRBD2 might be the D (5 bases). Germline CDR1 reads MNHEY; CDR2 reads SVGAGI. The CDR3 contains 11 residues. The V end was cut by 8 bases, the J end by 5 bases, with 10 bases between. CDR3: CASSREDEQYF. The CDR3 nucleotides read TGTGCCAGCTCGAGGGAAGACGAGCAGTACTTC.

This clone was recorded once. This sequence joins TRBV18 and TRBJ1-6, with D possibly matching TRBD1 (6 bases). V lost 6 bases and J 9 bases, leaving 21 bases between the germline ends. Per germline, CDR1 KGHSH and CDR2 LQKENI. CDR3 length: 16 residues. For the CDR3, the DNA is TGTGCCAGCTCTCCCAATAAACAGGGATGGAGTTCACCCCTCCACTTT. Translating gives CASSPNKQGWSSPLHF.

The chain couples TRBV6-5 to TRBJ1-1; possible D gene TRBD1, 6 bases. There are 15 residues in the CDR3. CDR1 and CDR2 from the germline V gene are MNHEY and SVGAGI. Trimming took 2 bases from V and 2 from J, leaving 12 bases between them. CDR3 loop: CASSYGQTKNTEAFF. Written as DNA, the CDR3 is TGTGCCAGCAGTTACGGACAGACGAAAAACACTGAAGCTTTCTTT.

The chain is built from TRBV18 and TRBJ2-1; 11 bases fit TRBD2. The CDR3 has 14 amino acids. V shed 6 bases and J 8 bases; nucleotides not matched to a gene: 6. Germline CDR1 reads KGHSH; CDR2 reads LQKENI. CDR3: CASSLAGGMDEQFF. CDR3 DNA: TGTGCCAGCTCTCTAGCGGGAGGTATGGATGAGCAGTTCTTC.

The chain combines TRBV29-1 with TRBJ1-4, with no clear D. This CDR3 region has 11 residues. The germline CDR1 and CDR2 sequences are SQVTM and ANQGSEA. V was pared by 7 bases and J by 7 bases, with 10 bases between. CDR3 sequence (DNA): TGCAGCGCATCGACGGGTGAAAAACTGTTTTTT. As protein: CSASTGEKLFF.

The V gene is TRBV2, the J gene TRBJ1-2, with 9 nucleotides matching TRBD1. The CDR3 spans 14 residues. The germline V gene has CDR1 SNHLY and CDR2 FYNNEI. Unmatched junction bases numbered 10, after V lost 8 bases and J lost 6 bases. Here the CDR3 reads CASWDREQRHGYTF. In DNA, the CDR3 is TGTGCCAGCTGGGACAGGGAACAAAGGCATGGCTACACCTTC.

The rearrangement joins TRBV5-4 to TRBJ2-2; D remains ambiguous. Per the germline V gene, CDR1 is SGHNT and CDR2 is YYREEE (reference sequence). Trimming removed 0 bases from V and 5 bases from J, with 11 bases in between. This CDR3 is built from 15 residues. The CDR3 reads CASSLEVVQTGELFF. CDR3 coding DNA: TGTGCCAGCAGCTTGGAAGTTGTCCAGACCGGGGAGCTGTTTTTT. The full variable domain, rest sourced from reference TRBV5-4 and TRBJ2-2, is ETGVTQSPTHLIKTRGQQVTLRCSSQSGHNTVSWYQQALGQGPQFIFQYYREEENGRGNFPPRFSGLQFPNYSSELNVNALELDDSALYLCASSLEVVQTGELFFGEGSRLTVL.

The rearrangement joins TRBV5-1 to TRBJ2-7, with D tentatively TRBD1 (5 bases). V lost 4 bases to trimming and J lost 1 base, with 18 bases between them. Germline CDR1 reads SGHRS; CDR2 reads YFSETQ. This CDR3 region has 16 residues. The CDR3 DNA reads TGCGCCAGCAGCCCCATCCGACAGACGGGTTCCTACGAGCAGTACTTC. This encodes CASSPIRQTGSYEQYF.

This clone was recorded only once. This chain links TRBV7-9 with TRBJ2-7; 7 nucleotides align to TRBD1. Per the germline V gene, CDR1 is SEHNR and CDR2 is FQNEAQ (reference sequence). V lost 5 bases and J lost 3; bases outside the gene matches: 7. The CDR3 runs to 14 residues. The CDR3 here is CASSLQGLGYEQYF. The CDR3 coding sequence is TGTGCCAGCAGCCTACAGGGGTTGGGCTACGAGCAGTACTTC. Together with reference TRBV7-9 and TRBJ2-7, the CDR3 gives the full variable domain: DTGVSQNPRHKITKRGQNVTFRCDPISEHNRLYWYRQTLGQGPEFLTYFQNEAQLEKSRLLSDRFSAERPKGSFSTLEIQRTEQGDSAMYLCASSLQGLGYEQYFGPGTRLTVT.